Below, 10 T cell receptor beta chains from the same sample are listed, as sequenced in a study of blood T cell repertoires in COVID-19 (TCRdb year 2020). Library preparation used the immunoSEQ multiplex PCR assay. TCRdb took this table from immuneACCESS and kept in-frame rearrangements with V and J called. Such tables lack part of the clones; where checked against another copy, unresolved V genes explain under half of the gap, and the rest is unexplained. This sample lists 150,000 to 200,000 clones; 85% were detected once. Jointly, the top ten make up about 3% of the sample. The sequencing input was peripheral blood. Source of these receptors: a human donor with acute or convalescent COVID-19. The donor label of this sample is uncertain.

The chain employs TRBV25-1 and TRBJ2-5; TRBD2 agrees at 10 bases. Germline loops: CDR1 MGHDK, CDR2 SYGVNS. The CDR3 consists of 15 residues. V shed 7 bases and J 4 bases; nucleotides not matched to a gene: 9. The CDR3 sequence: CASKSGGAGTETQYF. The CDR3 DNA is TGTGCCAGCAAGAGCGGGGGGGCCGGTACAGAGACCCAGTACTTC.

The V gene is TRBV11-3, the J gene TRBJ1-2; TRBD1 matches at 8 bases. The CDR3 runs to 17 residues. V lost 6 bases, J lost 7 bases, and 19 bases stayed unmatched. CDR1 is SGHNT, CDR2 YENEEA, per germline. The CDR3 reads CASSLGQERDLTAGYTF. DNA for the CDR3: TGTGCCAGCAGTTTGGGACAGGAGAGAGACTTAACCGCTGGCTACACCTTC.

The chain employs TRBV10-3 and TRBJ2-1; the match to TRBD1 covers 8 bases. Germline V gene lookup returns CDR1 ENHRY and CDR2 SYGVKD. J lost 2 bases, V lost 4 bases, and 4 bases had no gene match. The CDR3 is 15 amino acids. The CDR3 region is CAISGTGLAYNEQFF. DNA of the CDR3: TGTGCCATCAGTGGGACAGGGTTGGCCTACAATGAGCAGTTCTTC.

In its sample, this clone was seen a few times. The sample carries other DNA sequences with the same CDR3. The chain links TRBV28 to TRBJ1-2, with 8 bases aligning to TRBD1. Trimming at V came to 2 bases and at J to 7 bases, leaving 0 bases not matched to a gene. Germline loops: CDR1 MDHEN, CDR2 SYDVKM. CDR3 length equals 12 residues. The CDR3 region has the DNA TGTGCCAGCAGTTTAGGACAGGGTGGCTACACCTTC. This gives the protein CASSLGQGGYTF.

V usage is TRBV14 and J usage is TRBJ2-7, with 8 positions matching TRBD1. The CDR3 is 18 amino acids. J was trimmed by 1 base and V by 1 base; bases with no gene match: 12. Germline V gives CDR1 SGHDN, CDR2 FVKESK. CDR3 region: CASSQVITAGGFSYEQYF. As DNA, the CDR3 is TGTGCCAGCAGCCAAGTAATAACAGCAGGGGGCTTTTCCTACGAGCAGTACTTC. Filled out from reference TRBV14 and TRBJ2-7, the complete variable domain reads EAGVTQFPSHSVIEKGQTVTLRCDPISGHDNLYWYRRVMGKEIKFLLHFVKESKQDESGMPNNRFLAERTGGTYSTLKVQPAELEDSGVYFCASSQVITAGGFSYEQYFGPGTRLTVT.

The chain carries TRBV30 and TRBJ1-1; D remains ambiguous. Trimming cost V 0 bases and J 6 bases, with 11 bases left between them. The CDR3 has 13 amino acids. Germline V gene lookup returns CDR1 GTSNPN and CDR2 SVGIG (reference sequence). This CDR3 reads CAWSVRGGPEAFF. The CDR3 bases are TGTGCCTGGAGTGTACGGGGTGGTCCTGAAGCTTTCTTT.

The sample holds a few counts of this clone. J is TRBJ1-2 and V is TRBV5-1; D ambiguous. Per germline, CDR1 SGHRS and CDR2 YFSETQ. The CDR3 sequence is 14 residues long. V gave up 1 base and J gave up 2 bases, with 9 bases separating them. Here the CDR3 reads CASSLWAGNYGYTF. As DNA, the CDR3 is TGCGCCAGCAGCTTGTGGGCGGGGAACTATGGCTACACCTTC.

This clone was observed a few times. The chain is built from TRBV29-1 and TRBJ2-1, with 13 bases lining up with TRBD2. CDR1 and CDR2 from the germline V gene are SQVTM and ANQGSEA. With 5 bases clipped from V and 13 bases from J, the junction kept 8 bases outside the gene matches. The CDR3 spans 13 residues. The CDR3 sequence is CSVPGTSGANQFF. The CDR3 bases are TGCAGCGTTCCCGGGACTAGCGGGGCAAATCAGTTCTTC.

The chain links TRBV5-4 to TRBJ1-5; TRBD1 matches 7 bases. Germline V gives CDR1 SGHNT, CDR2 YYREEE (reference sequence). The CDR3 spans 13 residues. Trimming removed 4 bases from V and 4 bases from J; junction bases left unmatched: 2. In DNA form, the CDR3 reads TGTGCCAGCAGCATACAGGGGAATCAGCCCCAGCATTTT. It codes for CASSIQGNQPQHF.

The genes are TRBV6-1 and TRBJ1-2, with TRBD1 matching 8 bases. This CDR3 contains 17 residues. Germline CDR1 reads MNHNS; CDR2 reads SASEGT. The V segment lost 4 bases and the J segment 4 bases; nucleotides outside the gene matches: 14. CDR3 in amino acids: CASSATGGLLWGYGYTF. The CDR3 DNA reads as TGTGCCAGCAGTGCTACAGGGGGTCTTTTATGGGGCTATGGCTACACCTTC.